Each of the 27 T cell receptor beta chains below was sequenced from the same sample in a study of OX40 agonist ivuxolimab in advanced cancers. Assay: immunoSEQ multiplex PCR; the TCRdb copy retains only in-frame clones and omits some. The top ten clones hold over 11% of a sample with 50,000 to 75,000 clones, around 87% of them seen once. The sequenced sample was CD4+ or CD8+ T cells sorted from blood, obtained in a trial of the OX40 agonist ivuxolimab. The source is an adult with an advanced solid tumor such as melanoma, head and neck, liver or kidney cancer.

CDR3 residues: CASSLTDNEQFF. CDR3 in DNA: TGCGCCAGCAGCTTGACAGACAATGAGCAGTTCTTC. The chain links TRBV5-1 to TRBJ2-1; no definite D call. This CDR3 is built from 12 residues. The germline V gene has CDR1 SGHRS and CDR2 YFSETQ. V was pared by 1 base and J by 5 bases, with 4 bases between.

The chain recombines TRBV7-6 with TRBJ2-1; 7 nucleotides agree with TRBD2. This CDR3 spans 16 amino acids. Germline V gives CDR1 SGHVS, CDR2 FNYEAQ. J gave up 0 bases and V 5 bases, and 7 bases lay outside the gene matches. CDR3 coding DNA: TGTGCCAGCAGCCTTCGAGCGGGGCTCTCCTACAATGAGCAGTTCTTC. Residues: CASSLRAGLSYNEQFF.

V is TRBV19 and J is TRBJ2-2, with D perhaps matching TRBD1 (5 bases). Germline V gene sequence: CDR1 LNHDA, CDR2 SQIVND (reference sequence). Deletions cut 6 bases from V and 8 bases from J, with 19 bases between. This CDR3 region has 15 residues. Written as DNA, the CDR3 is TGTGCCAGTAGCTACGCCCCCAGGGCCTGGGGGGAGCTGTTTTTT. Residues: CASSYAPRAWGELFF.

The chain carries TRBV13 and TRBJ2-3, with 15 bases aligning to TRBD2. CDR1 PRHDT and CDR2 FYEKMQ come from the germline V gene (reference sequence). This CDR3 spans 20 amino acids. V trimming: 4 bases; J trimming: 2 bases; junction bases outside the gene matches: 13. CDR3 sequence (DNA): TGTGCCAGCAGCTCCTGGACTAGCGGGAGGGCCCTCGCTATCACAGATACGCAGTATTTT. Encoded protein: CASSSWTSGRALAITDTQYF.

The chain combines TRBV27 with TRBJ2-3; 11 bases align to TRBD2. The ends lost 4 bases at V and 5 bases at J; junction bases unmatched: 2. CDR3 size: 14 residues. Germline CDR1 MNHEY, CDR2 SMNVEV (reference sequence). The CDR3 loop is CASSSGLAVDTQYF. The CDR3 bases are TGTGCCAGCAGTTCGGGACTAGCGGTAGATACGCAGTATTTT.

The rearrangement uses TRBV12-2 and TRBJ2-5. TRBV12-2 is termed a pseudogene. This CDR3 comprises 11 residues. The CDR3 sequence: CASRLGETQYF. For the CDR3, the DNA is TGTGCAAGTCGCTTGGGAGAGACCCAGTACTTC.

The DNA for the CDR3 is TGTGCCAGTAGCGCGACTGCCACCTCGCGCCACAATGAGCAGTTCTTC. Amino acids: CASSATATSRHNEQFF. The chain joins TRBV19 to TRBJ2-1; no definite D call. The CDR3 covers 16 residues. V lost 6 bases, J lost 5 bases, and 20 bases lay in between. In germline, CDR1 is LNHDA, CDR2 SQIVND (reference sequence).

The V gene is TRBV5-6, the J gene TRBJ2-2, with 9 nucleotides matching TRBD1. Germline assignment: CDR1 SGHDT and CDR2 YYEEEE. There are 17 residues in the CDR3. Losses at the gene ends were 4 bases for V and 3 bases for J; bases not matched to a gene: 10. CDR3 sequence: CASSPLPGQGYTGELFF. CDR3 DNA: TGTGCCAGCAGCCCACTACCGGGACAGGGCTACACCGGGGAGCTGTTTTTT.

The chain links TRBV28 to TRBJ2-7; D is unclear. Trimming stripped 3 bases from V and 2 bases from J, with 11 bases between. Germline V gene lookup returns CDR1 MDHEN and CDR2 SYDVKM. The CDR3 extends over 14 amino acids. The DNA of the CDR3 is TGTGCCAGCAGTTTTGTGACTGGCGCCTACGAGCAGTACTTC. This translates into CASSFVTGAYEQYF.

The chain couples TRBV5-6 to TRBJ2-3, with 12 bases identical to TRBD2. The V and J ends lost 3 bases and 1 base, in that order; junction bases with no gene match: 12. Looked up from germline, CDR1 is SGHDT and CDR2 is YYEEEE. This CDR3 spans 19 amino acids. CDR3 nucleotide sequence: TGTGCCAGCAGCTCATTACTAGCGGGGGGCCCTCGTGGCACAGATACGCAGTATTTT. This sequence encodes CASSSLLAGGPRGTDTQYF.

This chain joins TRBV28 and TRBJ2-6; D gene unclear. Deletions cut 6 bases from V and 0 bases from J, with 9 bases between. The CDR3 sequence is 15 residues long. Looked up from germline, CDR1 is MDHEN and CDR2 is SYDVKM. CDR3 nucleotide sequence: TGTGCCAGCAGACGTCTAGGCTCTGGGGCCAACGTCCTGACTTTC. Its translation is CASRRLGSGANVLTF.

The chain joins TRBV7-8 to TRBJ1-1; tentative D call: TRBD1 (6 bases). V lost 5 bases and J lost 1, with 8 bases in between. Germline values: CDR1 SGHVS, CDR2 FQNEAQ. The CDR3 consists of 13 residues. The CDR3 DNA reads TGTGCCAGCAGCATGGGACAGAACACTGAAGCTTTCTTT. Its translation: CASSMGQNTEAFF.

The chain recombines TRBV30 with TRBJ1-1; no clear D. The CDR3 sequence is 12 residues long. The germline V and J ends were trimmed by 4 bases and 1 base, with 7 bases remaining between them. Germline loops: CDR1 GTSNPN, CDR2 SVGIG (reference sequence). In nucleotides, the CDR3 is TGTGCCTGGATTTCTAAGAACACTGAAGCTTTCTTT. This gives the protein CAWISKNTEAFF.

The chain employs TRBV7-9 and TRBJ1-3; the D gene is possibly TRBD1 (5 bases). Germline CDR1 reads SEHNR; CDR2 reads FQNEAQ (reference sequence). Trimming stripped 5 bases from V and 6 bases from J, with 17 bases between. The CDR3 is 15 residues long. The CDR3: CASSISLGGLNTIYF. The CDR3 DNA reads TGTGCCAGCAGCATCTCCCTGGGGGGACTAAACACCATATATTTT.

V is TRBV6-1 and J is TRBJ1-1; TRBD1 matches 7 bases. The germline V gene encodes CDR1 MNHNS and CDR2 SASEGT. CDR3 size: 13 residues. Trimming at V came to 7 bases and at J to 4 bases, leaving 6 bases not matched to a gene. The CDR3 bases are TGTGCCAGCAATAAACAGGGGAGCACTGAAGCTTTCTTT. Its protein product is CASNKQGSTEAFF.

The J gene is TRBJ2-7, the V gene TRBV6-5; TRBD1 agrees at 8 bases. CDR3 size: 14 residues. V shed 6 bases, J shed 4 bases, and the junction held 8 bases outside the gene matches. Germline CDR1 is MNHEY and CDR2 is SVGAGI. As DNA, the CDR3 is TGTGCCAGCAGCCCAGACAGGGGCCAGTACGAGCAGTACTTC. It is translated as CASSPDRGQYEQYF.

CDR3 loop: CASSPWTEGSTEAFF. The CDR3 DNA sequence: TGTGCCAGCAGCCCTTGGACGGAAGGGAGCACTGAAGCTTTCTTT. The V and J genes are TRBV7-9 and TRBJ1-1; the D is unclear. The V and J ends lost 5 bases and 4 bases respectively, with 17 bases between them. The V gene's germline CDR1 is SEHNR and CDR2 FQNEAQ (reference sequence). The CDR3 extends over 15 amino acids. The full variable domain, rest sourced from reference TRBV7-9 and TRBJ1-1, is DTGVSQNPRHKITKRGQNVTFRCDPISEHNRLYWYRQTLGQGPEFLTYFQNEAQLEKSRLLSDRFSAERPKGSFSTLEIQRTEQGDSAMYLCASSPWTEGSTEAFFGQGTRLTVV.

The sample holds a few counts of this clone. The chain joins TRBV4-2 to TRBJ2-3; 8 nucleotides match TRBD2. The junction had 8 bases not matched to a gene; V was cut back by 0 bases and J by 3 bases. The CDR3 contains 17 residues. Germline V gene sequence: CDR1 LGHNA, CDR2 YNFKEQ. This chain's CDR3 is CASSQDLELAATDTQYF. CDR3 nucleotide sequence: TGTGCCAGCAGCCAAGATTTGGAACTAGCGGCTACAGATACGCAGTATTTT.

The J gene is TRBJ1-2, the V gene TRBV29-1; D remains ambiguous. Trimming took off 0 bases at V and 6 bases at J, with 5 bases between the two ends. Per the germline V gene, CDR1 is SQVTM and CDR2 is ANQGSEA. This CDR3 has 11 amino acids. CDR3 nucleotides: TGCAGCGTTGAAGAAAGACATGGCTACACCTTC. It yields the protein CSVEERHGYTF.

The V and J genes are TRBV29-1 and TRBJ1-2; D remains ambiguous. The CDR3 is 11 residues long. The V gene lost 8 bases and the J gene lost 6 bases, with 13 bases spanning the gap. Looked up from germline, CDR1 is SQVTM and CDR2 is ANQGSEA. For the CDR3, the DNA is TGCAGCTGGACCCAAGAGGATGGCTACACCTTC. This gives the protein CSWTQEDGYTF.

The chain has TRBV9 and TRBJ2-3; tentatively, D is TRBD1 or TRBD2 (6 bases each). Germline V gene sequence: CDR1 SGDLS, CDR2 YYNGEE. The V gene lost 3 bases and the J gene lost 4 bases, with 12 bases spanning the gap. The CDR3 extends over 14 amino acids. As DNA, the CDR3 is TGTGCCAGCAGCGGAGGGGGGTTGGCAGATACGCAGTATTTT. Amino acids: CASSGGGLADTQYF.

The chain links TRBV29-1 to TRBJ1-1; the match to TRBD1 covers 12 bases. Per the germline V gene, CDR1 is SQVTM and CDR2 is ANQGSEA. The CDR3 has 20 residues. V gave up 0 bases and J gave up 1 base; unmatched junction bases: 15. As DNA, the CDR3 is TGCAGCGTTGAAGATCACCTAGTAGGGGACAGGGGGCTTGCGAACACTGAAGCTTTCTTT. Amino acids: CSVEDHLVGDRGLANTEAFF. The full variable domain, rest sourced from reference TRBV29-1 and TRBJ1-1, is SAVISQKPSRDICQRGTSLTIQCQVDSQVTMMFWYRQQPGQSLTLIATANQGSEATYESGFVIDKFPISRPNLTFSTLTVSNMSPEDSSIYLCSVEDHLVGDRGLANTEAFFGQGTRLTVV.

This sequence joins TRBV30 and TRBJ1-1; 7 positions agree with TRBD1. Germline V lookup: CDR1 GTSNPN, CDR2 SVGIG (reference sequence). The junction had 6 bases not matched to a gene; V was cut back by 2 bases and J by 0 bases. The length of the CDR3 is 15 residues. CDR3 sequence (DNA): TGTGCCTGGAGTAGTTTAGGGGGCATGAACACTGAAGCTTTCTTT. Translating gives CAWSSLGGMNTEAFF.

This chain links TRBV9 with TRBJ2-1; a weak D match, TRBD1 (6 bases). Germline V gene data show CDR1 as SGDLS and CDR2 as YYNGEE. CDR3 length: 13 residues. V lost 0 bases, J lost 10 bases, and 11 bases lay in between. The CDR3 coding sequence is TGTGCCAGCAGCGTAGTGCAGGGGTGGGAGCAGTTCTTC. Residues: CASSVVQGWEQFF.

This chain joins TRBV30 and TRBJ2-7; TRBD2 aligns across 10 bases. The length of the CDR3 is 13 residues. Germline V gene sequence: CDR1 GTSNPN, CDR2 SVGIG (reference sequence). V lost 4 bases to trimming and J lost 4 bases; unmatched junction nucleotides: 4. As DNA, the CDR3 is TGTGCCTGGAACCCGACTAGCGGGTACGAGCAGTACTTC. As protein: CAWNPTSGYEQYF.

The CDR3 reads CASSLVLAGYNEQFF. CDR3 nucleotides: TGTGCCAGCAGCTTAGTGCTAGCGGGTTACAATGAGCAGTTCTTC. The gene calls are TRBV11-1 and TRBJ2-1; TRBD2 agrees at 8 bases. CDR1 and CDR2 from the germline V gene are SGHAT and FQDESV (reference sequence). Trimming took 1 base from V and 4 from J; bases not matched to a gene: 3. The CDR3 spans 15 residues.

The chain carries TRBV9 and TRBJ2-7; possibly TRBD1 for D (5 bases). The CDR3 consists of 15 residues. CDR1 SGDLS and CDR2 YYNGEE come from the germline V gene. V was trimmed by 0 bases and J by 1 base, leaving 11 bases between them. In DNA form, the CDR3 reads TGTGCCAGCAGCGTAGAGTGGGGCGGATCCTACGAGCAGTACTTC. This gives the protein CASSVEWGGSYEQYF.